Sequencing of this T cell receptor (beta chain) was carried out in a study of tumor-infiltrating lymphocytes in primary liver carcinoma. Overall study results and limits: Only around 7.5-24% of top clones occurred in all five tumor regions.

This CDR3 contains 19 residues. Looked up from germline, CDR1 is SGHAT and CDR2 is FQNNGV. Total RNA amounting to around 540 ng was the source from which TCR beta cDNA was made with a constant-region primer. Three-round nested multiplex PCR performed with slightly modified ARM-PCR produced the TCR beta libraries. With TRBV1-TRBV30 forward primers and a C-beta reverse primer, the first two PCR rounds were run for approximately 10 cycles each. TCRdb recomputed calls from the multiplex PCR reads with MiXCR, one row per CDR3 protein. This table has under 130,000 distinct CDR3 sequences, around 80% appearing once. A note on this clonotype: The antigen is unknown. The germline gene is not matched at one end of the junction; a read error may be the cause.

From 20-30 mg of unsorted bulk tissue, DNA and RNA were co-extracted together. The TCR originated in a middle-aged man with primary liver carcinoma and hepatitis B virus infection. V is TRBV11-2 and J is TRBJ2-3, with 12 bases fitting TRBD2. The specimen sequenced was liver tumor tissue from sampling region 3. Stated subset: tumor region T3, left-lateral pole. The CDR3: CANSRSPRLAGEKTDAQYF. In DNA, the CDR3 is TGTGCCAACAGCCGATCGCCGAGACTAGCGGGAGAGAAGACAGATGCCCAGTATTTT.